This T cell receptor beta chain was recorded in a study of control samples from healthy donors and cancer patients. The data were produced by immunoSEQ multiplex PCR, yet TCRdb's version contains in-frame clones alone and is incomplete. The data show 150,000 to 200,000 clones, more than 80% seen once. The CDR3 is made up of 14 amino acids. V was shortened by 2 bases and J by 5 bases, with 12 bases between the two germline ends. The germline V gene has CDR1 MNHEY and CDR2 SVGAGI. This rearrangement joins TRBV6-5 to TRBJ2-5; maybe TRBD1 (5 bases). Specimen: blood. This TCR came from a man aged 30 to 39 in good health. The CDR3 DNA is TGTGCCAGCAGTTACCAGGGCCCCAGGGAGACCCAGTACTTC. This gives the protein CASSYQGPRETQYF.